This T cell receptor (beta chain) originates from a study of prognosis after radiotherapy for stage I lung cancer. Overall study findings and caveats: The authors reported that TRBV and TRBJ gene usage differed between patients with and without metastases.

At each of two time points, about 6.5 milliliters of venous blood were taken. Multiplex PCR in two rounds served to amplify TCR beta CDR3 from genomic DNA. Initially, in first-round PCR, primers specific to each TRBV and TRBJ gene were used. TCRdb fed the multiplex PCR reads into MiXCR, producing one record per CDR3 protein. The sample has about 26,000 distinct CDR3 sequences, around 32% seen once. This CDR3 contains 17 residues. The germline CDR1 and CDR2 sequences are SGHTA and FQGTGA. Trimming at V came to 4 bases and at J to 10 bases, leaving 16 bases not matched to a gene. In regard to this clonotype: Its antigen is unidentified.

The J gene is TRBJ2-2, the V gene TRBV7-3; 9 bases align to TRBD2. The TCR sequence derives from a donor of 50 years or more with non-small cell lung cancer. The sample in question was PBMCs, obtained before or after stereotactic body radiation therapy (not recorded which). CDR3 nucleotide sequence: TGTGCCAGCAGCTCCCTGCGGGGGGGCTCGAACACCTTGGAGCTGTTTTTT. Its protein product is CASSSLRGGSNTLELFF.